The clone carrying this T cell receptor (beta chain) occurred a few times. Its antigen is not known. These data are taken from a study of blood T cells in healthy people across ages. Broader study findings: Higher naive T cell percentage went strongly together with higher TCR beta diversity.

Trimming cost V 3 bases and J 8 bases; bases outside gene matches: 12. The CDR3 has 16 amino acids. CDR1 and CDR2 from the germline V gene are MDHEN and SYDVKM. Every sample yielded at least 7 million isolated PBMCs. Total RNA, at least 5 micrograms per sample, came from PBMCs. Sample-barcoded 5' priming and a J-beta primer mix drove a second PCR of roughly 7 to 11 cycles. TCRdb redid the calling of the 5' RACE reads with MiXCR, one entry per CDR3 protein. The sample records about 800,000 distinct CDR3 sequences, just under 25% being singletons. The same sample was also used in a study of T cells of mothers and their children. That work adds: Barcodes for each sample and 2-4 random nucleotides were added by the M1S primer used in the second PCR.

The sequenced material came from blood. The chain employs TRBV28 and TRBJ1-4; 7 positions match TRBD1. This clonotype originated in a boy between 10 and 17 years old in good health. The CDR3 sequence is CASSFPRTGDREKLFF. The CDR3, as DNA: TGTGCCAGCAGTTTTCCACGAACAGGGGACCGGGAAAAACTGTTTTTT.